This entry describes one TCR beta chain. What it recognizes is unknown. The record originates from a study of cytomegalovirus exposure and HLA in healthy donors. Whole-study results and caveats: In an earlier analysis, in fewer than 700 donors, most V segments appeared productive either ~90% or ~30% of the time. Many donors shared some public TCRs, even though most TCR sequences were rare.

After removal of 4 bases from V and 1 base from J, the junction contained 1 base not matched to a gene. Germline V gene data show CDR1 as SGHTA and CDR2 as FQGNSA. This CDR3 has 15 residues. Donors were nominally healthy when sampled, though unrecorded immune exposures were likely. Primers for the PCR totalled 60 Vbeta and 13 Jbeta. Only in-frame clones appear in the TCRdb table, and some are missing; sequencing was by immunoSEQ multiplex PCR. The sample lists about 200,000 clones, around four fifths occurring once. The V call is TRBV7-2, the J call TRBJ2-1; TRBD1 matches 10 bases. Material: PBMCs. This clonotype was obtained from a woman aged 40 to 50 in good health and CMV-seronegative. The CDR3 is CASSSDRGSYNEQFF. CDR3 bases: TGTGCCAGCAGCTCGGACAGGGGGTCCTACAATGAGCAGTTCTTC.